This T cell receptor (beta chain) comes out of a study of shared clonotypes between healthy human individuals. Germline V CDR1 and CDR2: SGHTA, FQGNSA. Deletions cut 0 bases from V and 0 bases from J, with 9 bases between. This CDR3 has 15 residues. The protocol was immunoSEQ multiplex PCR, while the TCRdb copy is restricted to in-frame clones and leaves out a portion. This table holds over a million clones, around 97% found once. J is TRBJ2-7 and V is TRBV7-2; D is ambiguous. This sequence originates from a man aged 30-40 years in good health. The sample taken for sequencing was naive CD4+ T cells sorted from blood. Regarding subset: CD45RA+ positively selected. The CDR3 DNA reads TGTGCCAGCAGCTTAGCGGCGGTGAGCTCCTACGAGCAGTACTTC. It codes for CASSLAAVSSYEQYF. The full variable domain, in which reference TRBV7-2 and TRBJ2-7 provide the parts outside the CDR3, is GAGVSQSPSNKVTEKGKDVELRCDPISGHTALYWYRQSLGQGLEFLIYFQGNSAPDKSGLPSDRFSAERTGGSVSTLTIQRTQQEDSAVYLCASSLAAVSSYEQYFGPGTRLTVT.